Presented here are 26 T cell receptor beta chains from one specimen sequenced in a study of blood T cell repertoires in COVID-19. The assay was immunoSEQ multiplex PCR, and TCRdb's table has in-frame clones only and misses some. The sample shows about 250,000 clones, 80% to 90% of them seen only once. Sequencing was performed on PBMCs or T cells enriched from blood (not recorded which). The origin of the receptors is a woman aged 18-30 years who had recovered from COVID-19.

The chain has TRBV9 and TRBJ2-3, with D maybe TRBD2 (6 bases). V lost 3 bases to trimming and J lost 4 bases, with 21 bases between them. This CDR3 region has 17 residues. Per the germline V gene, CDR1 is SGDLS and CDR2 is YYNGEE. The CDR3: CASSGWRVVAGPDTQYF. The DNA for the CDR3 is TGTGCCAGCAGCGGCTGGAGGGTGGTAGCTGGCCCAGATACGCAGTATTTT.

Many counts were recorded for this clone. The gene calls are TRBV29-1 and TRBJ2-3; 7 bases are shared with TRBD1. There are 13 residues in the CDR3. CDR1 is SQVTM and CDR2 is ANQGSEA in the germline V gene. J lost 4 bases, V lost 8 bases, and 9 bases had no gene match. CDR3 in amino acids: CSYRRGISDTQYF. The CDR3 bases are TGCAGCTACCGCAGGGGGATCTCAGATACGCAGTATTTT.

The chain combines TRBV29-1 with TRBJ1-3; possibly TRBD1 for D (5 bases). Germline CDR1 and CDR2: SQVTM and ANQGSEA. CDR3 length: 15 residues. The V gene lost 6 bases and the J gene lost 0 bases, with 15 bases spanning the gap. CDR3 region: CSVFSGPSSGNTIYF. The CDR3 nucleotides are TGCAGCGTATTCTCAGGGCCTAGCTCTGGAAACACCATATATTTT.

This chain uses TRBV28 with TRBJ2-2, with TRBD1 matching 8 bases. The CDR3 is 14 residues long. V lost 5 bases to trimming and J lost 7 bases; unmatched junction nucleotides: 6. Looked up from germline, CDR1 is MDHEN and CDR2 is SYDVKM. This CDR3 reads CASSLGQGHGELFF. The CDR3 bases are TGTGCCAGCAGTCTAGGACAGGGACACGGGGAGCTGTTTTTT.

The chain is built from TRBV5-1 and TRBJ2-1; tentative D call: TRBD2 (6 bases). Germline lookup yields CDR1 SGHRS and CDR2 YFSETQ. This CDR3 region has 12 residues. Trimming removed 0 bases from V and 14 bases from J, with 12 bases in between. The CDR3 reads CASSLAGGGEFF. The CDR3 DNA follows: TGCGCCAGCAGCTTGGCCGGGGGTGGTGAGTTCTTC. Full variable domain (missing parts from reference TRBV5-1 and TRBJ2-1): KAGVTQTPRYLIKTRGQQVTLSCSPISGHRSVSWYQQTPGQGLQFLFEYFSETQRNKGNFPGRFSGRQFSNSRSEMNVSTLELGDSALYLCASSLAGGGEFFGPGTRLTVL.

CDR3: CASSVTGTTEQYF. CDR3 coding DNA: TGTGCCAGCAGCGTAACCGGGACTACCGAGCAGTACTTC. V usage is TRBV11-3 and J usage is TRBJ2-7; 7 nucleotides match TRBD2. This CDR3 contains 13 residues. J lost 6 bases, V lost 5 bases, and 7 bases had no gene match. Germline loops: CDR1 SGHNT, CDR2 YENEEA.

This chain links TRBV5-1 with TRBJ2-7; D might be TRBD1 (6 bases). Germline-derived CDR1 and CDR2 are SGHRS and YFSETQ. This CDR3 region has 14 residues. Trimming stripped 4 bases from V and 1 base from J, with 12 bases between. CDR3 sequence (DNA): TGCGCCAGCAGCACTGGACAGTCTTCCTACGAGCAGTACTTC. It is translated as CASSTGQSSYEQYF.

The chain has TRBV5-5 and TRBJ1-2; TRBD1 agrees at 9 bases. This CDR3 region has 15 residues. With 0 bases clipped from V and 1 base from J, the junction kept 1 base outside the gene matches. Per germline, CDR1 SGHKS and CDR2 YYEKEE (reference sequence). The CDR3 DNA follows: TGTGCCAGCAGCTTGGGGACAGGGGTTAACTATGGCTACACCTTC. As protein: CASSLGTGVNYGYTF.

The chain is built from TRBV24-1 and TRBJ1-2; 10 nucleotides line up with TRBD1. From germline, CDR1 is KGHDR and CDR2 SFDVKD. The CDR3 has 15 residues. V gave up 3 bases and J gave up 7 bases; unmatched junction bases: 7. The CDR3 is CATSDPGQGDSGYTF. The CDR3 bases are TGTGCCACCAGTGATCCCGGACAGGGGGACTCTGGCTACACCTTC.

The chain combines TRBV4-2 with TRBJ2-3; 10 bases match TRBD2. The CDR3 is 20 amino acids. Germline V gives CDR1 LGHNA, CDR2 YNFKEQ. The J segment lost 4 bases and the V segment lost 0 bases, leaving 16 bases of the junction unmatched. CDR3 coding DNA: TGTGCCAGCAGCCAAGACTCCAGCGGGGGGGCCGAGCTTTGGTCAGATACGCAGTATTTT. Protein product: CASSQDSSGGAELWSDTQYF.

This chain's CDR3 is CASSLLASGGATDTQYF. CDR3 nucleotides: TGTGCCAGCAGCTTACTGGCTAGCGGGGGGGCCACAGATACGCAGTATTTT. This chain joins TRBV11-2 and TRBJ2-3; 12 nucleotides align to TRBD2. Trimming took 2 bases from V and 2 from J; bases not matched to a gene: 5. There are 17 residues in the CDR3. Per germline, CDR1 SGHAT and CDR2 FQNNGV.

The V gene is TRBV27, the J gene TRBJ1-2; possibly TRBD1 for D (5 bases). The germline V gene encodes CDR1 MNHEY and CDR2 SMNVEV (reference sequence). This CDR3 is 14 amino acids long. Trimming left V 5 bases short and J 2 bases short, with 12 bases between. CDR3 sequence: CASSQGPSNYGYTF. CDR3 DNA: TGTGCCAGCAGTCAGGGCCCCTCAAACTATGGCTACACCTTC.

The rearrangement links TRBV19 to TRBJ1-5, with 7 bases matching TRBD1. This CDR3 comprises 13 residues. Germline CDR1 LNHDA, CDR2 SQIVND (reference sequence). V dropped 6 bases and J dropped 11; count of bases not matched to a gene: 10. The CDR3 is CASRKPGQSAQHF. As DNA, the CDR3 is TGTGCCAGTAGAAAACCGGGACAGTCAGCCCAGCATTTT.

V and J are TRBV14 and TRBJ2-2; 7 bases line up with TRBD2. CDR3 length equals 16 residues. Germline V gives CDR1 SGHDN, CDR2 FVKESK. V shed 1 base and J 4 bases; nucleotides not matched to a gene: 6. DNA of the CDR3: TGTGCCAGCAGCCAAGGGAATCGGGGGGTCACCGGGGAGCTGTTTTTT. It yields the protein CASSQGNRGVTGELFF.

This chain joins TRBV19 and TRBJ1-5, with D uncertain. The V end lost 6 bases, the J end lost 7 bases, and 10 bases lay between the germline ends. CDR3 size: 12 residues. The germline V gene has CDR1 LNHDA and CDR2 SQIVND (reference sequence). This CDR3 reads CASRSGGQPQHF. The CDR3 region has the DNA TGTGCCAGTAGATCGGGAGGACAGCCCCAGCATTTT.

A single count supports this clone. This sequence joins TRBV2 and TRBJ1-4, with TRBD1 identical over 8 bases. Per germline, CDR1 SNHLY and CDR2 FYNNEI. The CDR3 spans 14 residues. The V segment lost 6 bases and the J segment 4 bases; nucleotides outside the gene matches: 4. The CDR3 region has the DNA TGTGCCAGCAGCCGGACAGGGTTTAATGAAAAACTGTTTTTT. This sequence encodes CASSRTGFNEKLFF. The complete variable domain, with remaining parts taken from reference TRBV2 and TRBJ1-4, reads EPEVTQTPSHQVTQMGQEVILRCVPISNHLYFYWYRQILGQKVEFLVSFYNNEISEKSEIFDDQFSVERPDGSNFTLKIRSTKLEDSAMYFCASSRTGFNEKLFFGSGTQLSVL.

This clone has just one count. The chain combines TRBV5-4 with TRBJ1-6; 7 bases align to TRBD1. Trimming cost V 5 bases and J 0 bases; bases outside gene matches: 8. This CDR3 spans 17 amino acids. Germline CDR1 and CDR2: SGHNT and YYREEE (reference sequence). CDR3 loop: CASREAQGSSYNSPLHF. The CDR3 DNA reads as TGTGCCAGCAGGGAAGCACAGGGGAGCTCCTATAATTCACCCCTCCACTTT.

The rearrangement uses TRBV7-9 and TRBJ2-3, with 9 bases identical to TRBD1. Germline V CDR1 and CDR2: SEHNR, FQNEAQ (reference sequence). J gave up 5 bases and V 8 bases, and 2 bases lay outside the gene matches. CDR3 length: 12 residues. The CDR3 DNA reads TGTGCCAGCCAGGACAGGGGAGATACGCAGTATTTT. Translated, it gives CASQDRGDTQYF.

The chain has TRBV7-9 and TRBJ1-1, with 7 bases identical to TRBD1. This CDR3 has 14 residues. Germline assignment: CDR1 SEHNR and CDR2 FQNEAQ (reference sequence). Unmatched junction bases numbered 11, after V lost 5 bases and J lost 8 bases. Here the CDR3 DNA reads TGTGCCAGCAGCCCCCCGACAGGGCCCCTGGAAGCTTTCTTT. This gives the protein CASSPPTGPLEAFF.

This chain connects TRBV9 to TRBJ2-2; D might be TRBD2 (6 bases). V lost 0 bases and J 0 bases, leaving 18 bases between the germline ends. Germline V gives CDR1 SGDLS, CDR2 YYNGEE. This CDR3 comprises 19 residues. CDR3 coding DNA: TGTGCCAGCAGCGTAGCGGCTAGCGAGAGAGCAGCGAACACCGGGGAGCTGTTTTTT. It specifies CASSVAASERAANTGELFF.

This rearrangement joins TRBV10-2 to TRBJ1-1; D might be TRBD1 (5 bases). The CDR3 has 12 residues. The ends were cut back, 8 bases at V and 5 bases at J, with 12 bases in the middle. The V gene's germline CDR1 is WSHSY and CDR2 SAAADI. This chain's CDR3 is CASRTSGTEAFF. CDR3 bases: TGCGCCAGCCGGACCTCAGGGACTGAAGCTTTCTTT.

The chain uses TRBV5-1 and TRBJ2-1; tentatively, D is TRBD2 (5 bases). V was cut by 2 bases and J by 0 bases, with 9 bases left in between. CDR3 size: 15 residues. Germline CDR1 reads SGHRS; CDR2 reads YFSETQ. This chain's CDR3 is CASSFRESSYNEQFF. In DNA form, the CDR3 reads TGCGCCAGCAGCTTCCGGGAAAGCTCCTACAATGAGCAGTTCTTC.

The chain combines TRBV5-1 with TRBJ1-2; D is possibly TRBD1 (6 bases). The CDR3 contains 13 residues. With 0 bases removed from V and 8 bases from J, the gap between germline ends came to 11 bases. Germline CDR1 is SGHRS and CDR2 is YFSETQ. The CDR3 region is CASSLEDGGGYTF. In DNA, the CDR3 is TGCGCCAGCAGCTTGGAAGATGGGGGCGGCTACACCTTC.

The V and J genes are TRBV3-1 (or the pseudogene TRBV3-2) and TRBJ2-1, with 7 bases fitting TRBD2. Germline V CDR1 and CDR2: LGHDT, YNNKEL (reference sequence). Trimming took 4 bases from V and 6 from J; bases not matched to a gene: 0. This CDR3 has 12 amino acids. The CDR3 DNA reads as TGTGCCAGCAGCCCGGGGGGCAATGAGCAGTTCTTC. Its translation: CASSPGGNEQFF.

CDR3 in DNA: TGTGCCAGCCAACTAGCGGGGGGGCGAAATGAGCAGTTCTTC. This translates into CASQLAGGRNEQFF. The chain links TRBV27 to TRBJ2-1, with 13 bases fitting TRBD2. With V trimmed by 8 bases and J by 7 bases, 5 bases remained unmatched. The CDR3 length is 14 residues. CDR1 MNHEY and CDR2 SMNVEV come from the germline V gene (reference sequence).

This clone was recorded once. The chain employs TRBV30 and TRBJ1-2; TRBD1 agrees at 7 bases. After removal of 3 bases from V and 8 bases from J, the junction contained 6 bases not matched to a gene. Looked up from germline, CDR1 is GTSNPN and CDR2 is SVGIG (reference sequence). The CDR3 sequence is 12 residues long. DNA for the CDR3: TGTGCCTGGAGCTTGACAGGGTACGGCTACACCTTC. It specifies CAWSLTGYGYTF.